The sequence of this TCR beta chain was determined in a study of shared clonotypes between healthy human individuals. Overall study results and limits: Clonotype sharing across a few donors was observed for 5% to 6.5% of naive CD4 clonotypes.

Between the trimmed V and J ends, which lost 7 bases and 1 base, there was a span of 13 bases. This CDR3 spans 13 amino acids. Germline V gives CDR1 SQVTM, CDR2 ANQGSEA. Sequencing was performed with immunoSEQ multiplex PCR; in TCRdb, only in-frame clones are kept and a portion is missing. The top ten clones hold around 0.4% of a sample with 2 million to 2.5 million clones, roughly 93% of them seen once. About this clone itself: As yet, its antigen is unknown.

The donors were adults (healthy and HIV-negative) with no recent acute infections or vaccinations. Caucasian adults living in Nashville, Tennessee, provided all samples. This chain uses TRBV29-1 with TRBJ2-5; no clear D gene. The sequencing sample was made of naive CD4+ T cells from PBMCs. As to subset: CD45RA+ positively selected. The TCR was taken from a man between 18 and 29 years old in good health. Some clones in this sample may be carry-over from other donors' samples. CDR3 nucleotides: TGCAGCGCATTCCCAGTGGTCCAAGAGACCCAGTACTTC. Encoded protein: CSAFPVVQETQYF.